The source of this TCR beta chain is a study of blood T cell repertoires in COVID-19 (dated by TCRdb to about 2020). Concerning the study at large: Collaborator samples came from the United States, Italy and Spain and covered acute and convalescent phases of COVID-19. The repertoires were released in a freely available public database intended as a resource for research on the immune response to SARS-CoV-2. Sample metadata almost always included a de-identified subject ID, COVID-19 status, age in years and sex. Samples were obtained from the ongoing ImmuneRACE study (first 160 participants) and from roughly 1,300 subjects provided by 6 global collaborators. The dataset comprised deeply sampled blood TCRbeta repertoires from subjects exposed to, actively infected with, or recovered from COVID-19. Where HLA class I and class II types were available, the types were taken from metadata supplied by the sample provider, not from assay-based typing. The prospective study material was composed of cDNA or gDNA derived from T cells, B-cell-depleted T cells, or PBMCs. Points the paper makes about the study in general: Clinical and demographic metadata were provided uncurated, with the amount varying by source and participant.

Cut back by 1 base and 0 bases, the V and J ends lie 10 bases apart. Including cysteine and phenylalanine, the CDR3 has 16 amino acids. The read is trimmed to its CDR3 DNA, 48 bases read in frame from base 1. For CDR1 and CDR2, the germline V gene (reference sequence) lists SEHNR and FQNEAQ. The immunoSEQ Assay, a bias-controlled multiplex PCR, was used to amplify TCRbeta CDR3 regions from genomic DNA. The authors processed their data as follows. Nucleated cell counts per sample were estimated from amplification of reference gene primers within the assay. To quantify the absolute abundance of each unique TCRbeta CDR3 rearrangement, sequence reads were collapsed and filtered. For each sample, productive Simpson clonality was calculated as the square root of Simpson's diversity index over productive rearrangements. In TCRdb, the immuneACCESS table is reduced to in-frame sequences with V and J assigned. These tables do not hold every clone; where another copy was compared, an unresolved V gene accounts for under half, and the others remain unexplained. V, J and clone size are those of that table, while D and trimming were read from the DNA. Counted in this sample were around 270,000 clones; roughly 90% of them appeared once. The biggest ten clones account for nearly 2% of the sample.

Each collaborating institution followed its own protocols to collect whole blood in K2EDTA tubes. Collaborator samples were shipped for TCRbeta analysis as frozen whole blood, isolated PBMCs, or DNA extracted from either sample type. This clone was observed a handful of times. Its antigen specificity is not known. No much larger clonotype is one base removed from it; base qualities were not supplied. This clonotype was obtained from a man younger than 40 with active or convalescent COVID-19. The chain couples TRBV7-9 to TRBJ2-1; confidence is insufficient to name the D gene. Sequenced: peripheral blood. This receptor has the CDR3 CASSLDAAPSYNEQFF. Here is the DNA: TGTGCCAGCAGCTTAGACGCGGCCCCCTCCTACAATGAGCAGTTCTTC.